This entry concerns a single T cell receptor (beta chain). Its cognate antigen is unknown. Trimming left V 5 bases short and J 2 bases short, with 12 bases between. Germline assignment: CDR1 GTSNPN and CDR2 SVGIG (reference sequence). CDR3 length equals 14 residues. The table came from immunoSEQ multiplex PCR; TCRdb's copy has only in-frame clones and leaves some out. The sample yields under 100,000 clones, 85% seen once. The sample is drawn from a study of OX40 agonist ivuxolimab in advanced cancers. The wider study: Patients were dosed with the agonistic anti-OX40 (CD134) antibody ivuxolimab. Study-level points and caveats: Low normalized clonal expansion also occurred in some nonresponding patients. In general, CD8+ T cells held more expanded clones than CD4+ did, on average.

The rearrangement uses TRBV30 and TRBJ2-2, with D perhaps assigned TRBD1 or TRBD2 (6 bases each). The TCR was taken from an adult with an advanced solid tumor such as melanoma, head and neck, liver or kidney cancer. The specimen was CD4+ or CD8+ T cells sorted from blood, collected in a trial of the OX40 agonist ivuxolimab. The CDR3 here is CAWGPGANTGELFF. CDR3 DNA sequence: TGTGCCTGGGGTCCGGGGGCAAACACCGGGGAGCTGTTTTTT. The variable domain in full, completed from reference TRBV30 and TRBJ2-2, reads SQTIHQWPATLVQPVGSPLSLECTVEGTSNPNLYWYRQAAGRGLQLLFYSVGIGQISSEVPQNLSASRPQDRQFILSSKKLLLSDSGFYLCAWGPGANTGELFFGEGSRLTVL.